Following are 23 T cell receptor beta chains from one sample sequenced in a study of CD8+ T cells in alopecia areata. RNA, once extracted, was reverse transcribed into cDNA for use as the sequencing template. The assay was immunoSEQ multiplex PCR, and TCRdb's table has in-frame clones only and misses some. The sample lists under 250,000 clones, around 62% occurring once. The sequenced sample was CD4+ T cells sorted from blood, obtained at week 0. The receptors come from a human donor with alopecia areata.

The genes are TRBV29-1 and TRBJ1-2; TRBD1 matches 7 bases. CDR3 size: 12 residues. V was pared by 5 bases and J by 6 bases, with 6 bases of the junction left unmatched. Germline CDR1 is SQVTM and CDR2 is ANQGSEA. DNA for the CDR3: TGCAGCGTTCTCAGGGGGAGCGATGGCTACACCTTC. Translation gives CSVLRGSDGYTF.

The rearrangement uses TRBV29-1 and TRBJ1-1; TRBD1 is a possible D gene (5 bases). CDR3 size: 13 residues. Germline V gene lookup returns CDR1 SQVTM and CDR2 ANQGSEA. The V end lost 2 bases, the J end lost 7 bases, and 14 bases lay between the germline ends. The CDR3 bases are TGCAGCGTTGAATTGCGGGAAAGGGGTGAAGCTTTCTTT. It encodes CSVELRERGEAFF.

The chain uses TRBV30 and TRBJ1-2; no definite D call. The germline V gene has CDR1 GTSNPN and CDR2 SVGIG (reference sequence). CDR3 length equals 11 residues. The V gene lost 1 base and the J gene lost 13 bases, with 13 bases spanning the gap. In DNA form, the CDR3 reads TGTGCCTGGAGTGAGGACGGTCCTCTCACCTTC. Translated: CAWSEDGPLTF.

The chain combines TRBV4-1 with TRBJ2-1, with TRBD2 matching 16 bases. The CDR3 length is 18 residues. CDR1 and CDR2 (germline): MGHRA, YSYEKL. The junction had 5 bases not matched to a gene; V was cut back by 5 bases and J by 1 base. The CDR3 DNA follows: TGCGCCAGCAGCGGGACTAGCGGGAGGGTACGGTCCTACAATGAGCAGTTCTTC. Amino acid sequence: CASSGTSGRVRSYNEQFF.

This clone has more than one count but fewer than ten. The gene calls are TRBV14 and TRBJ1-3; D is uncertain. The V and J ends lost 4 bases and 2 bases respectively, with 18 bases between them. There are 17 residues in the CDR3. CDR1 is SGHDN and CDR2 is FVKESK in the germline V gene. Here the CDR3 DNA reads TGTGCCAGCAGCCTTCGAAAGACCCCGGTCGCTGGAAACACCATATATTTT. Its protein product is CASSLRKTPVAGNTIYF.

This chain connects TRBV5-1 to TRBJ2-6; D may be TRBD1 (6 bases). Trimming shortened V by 2 bases and J by 0 bases, and 12 bases separated the two germline ends. The CDR3 extends over 17 amino acids. CDR1 and CDR2 (germline): SGHRS, YFSETQ. This CDR3 reads CASSLGQSNSGANVLTF. The CDR3 bases are TGCGCCAGCAGCTTAGGACAGTCCAACTCTGGGGCCAACGTCCTGACTTTC.

This chain connects TRBV10-2 to TRBJ1-4; D is uncertain. This CDR3 spans 13 amino acids. Trimming shortened V by 8 bases and J by 1 base, and 8 bases separated the two germline ends. In germline, CDR1 is WSHSY, CDR2 SAAADI. CDR3 in amino acids: CASSWVTNEKLFF. In DNA, the CDR3 is TGCGCCAGCTCGTGGGTAACTAATGAAAAACTGTTTTTT.

This clone was counted between two and nine times. V usage is TRBV6-5 and J usage is TRBJ1-2; D possibly corresponds to TRBD1 (5 bases). The CDR3 runs 13 residues. Trimming stripped 5 bases from V and 7 bases from J, with 14 bases between. Looked up from germline, CDR1 is MNHEY and CDR2 is SVGAGI. CDR3 sequence: CASSKQAGGGYTF. The CDR3 DNA is TGTGCCAGCAGTAAACAGGCGGGAGGTGGCTACACCTTC.

This rearrangement joins TRBV27 to TRBJ1-2; 7 bases line up with TRBD1. CDR3 length equals 15 residues. CDR1 is MNHEY, CDR2 SMNVEV, per germline (reference sequence). With 5 bases clipped from V and 4 bases from J, the junction kept 10 bases outside the gene matches. This chain's CDR3 is CASSLNRGMLYGYTF. CDR3 nucleotide sequence: TGTGCCAGCAGTCTCAACAGGGGCATGCTCTATGGCTACACCTTC.

Written as DNA, the CDR3 is TGCGCCAGCAGCTTGGAAGGACGGGGAACTGAAGCTTTCTTT. Residues: CASSLEGRGTEAFF. The rearrangement uses TRBV5-1 and TRBJ1-1; no firm D call. The CDR3 runs to 14 residues. V was cut by 0 bases and J by 5 bases, with 11 bases left in between. Germline V gives CDR1 SGHRS, CDR2 YFSETQ.

The CDR3 is CASSQGTGADTQYF. CDR3 bases: TGCGCCAGCAGCCAAGGCACGGGGGCAGATACGCAGTATTTT. The chain recombines TRBV4-1 with TRBJ2-3, with D tentatively TRBD2 (6 bases). In germline, CDR1 is MGHRA, CDR2 YSYEKL. Trimming pared 1 base from V and 4 bases from J, leaving 9 bases between. The CDR3 length is 14 residues.

Remarks on this clone: The sample has other DNA sequences that encode this CDR3 too. This chain connects TRBV5-1 to TRBJ2-1; no firm D call. This CDR3 region has 12 residues. Germline V gene lookup returns CDR1 SGHRS and CDR2 YFSETQ. V shed 2 bases and J shed 7 bases, with 7 bases lying between them. This CDR3 reads CASSLTTNEQFF. CDR3 bases: TGCGCCAGCAGCTTAACAACAAATGAGCAGTTCTTC.

This sequence joins TRBV7-2 and TRBJ2-1; D ambiguous. V lost 1 base and J lost 8, with 12 bases in between. CDR1 and CDR2 from the germline V gene are SGHTA and FQGNSA. The CDR3 length is 14 residues. This CDR3 reads CASSLELATDEQFF. DNA for the CDR3: TGTGCCAGCAGCTTAGAATTGGCGACGGATGAGCAGTTCTTC.

This clone was counted between two and nine times. The V gene is TRBV14, the J gene TRBJ2-5; either TRBD1 or TRBD2 may supply D (5 bases each). The germline gives CDR1 SGHDN, CDR2 FVKESK. V dropped 6 bases and J dropped 4 bases, with 15 bases sitting between them. The CDR3 contains 14 residues. CDR3 in amino acids: CASRGAGIGETQYF. The CDR3 DNA sequence: TGTGCCAGCAGAGGGGCGGGCATCGGAGAGACCCAGTACTTC.

This clone turned up a few times. The genes are TRBV30 and TRBJ2-7; D is unresolved. Germline V gene sequence: CDR1 GTSNPN, CDR2 SVGIG (reference sequence). Trimming took 3 bases from V and 4 from J, leaving 22 bases between them. The CDR3 contains 16 residues. The CDR3 loop reads CAWRKMGSLYDYEQYF. The CDR3 nucleotides read TGTGCCTGGAGAAAAATGGGCAGCTTGTACGATTACGAGCAGTACTTC.

The chain has TRBV10-1 and TRBJ2-2; D gene uncertain. Germline CDR1 is WNHNN and CDR2 is SYGVQD (reference sequence). V was cut by 0 bases and J by 2 bases, with 10 bases left in between. The CDR3 consists of 16 residues. The CDR3, as DNA: TGCGCCAGCAGTGAGTCCCGGGTGGTAAACACCGGGGAGCTGTTTTTT. This translates into CASSESRVVNTGELFF.

A few counts support this clone. This sequence joins TRBV19 and TRBJ1-5; TRBD1 aligns across 7 bases. Trimming took 1 base from V and 6 from J; bases not matched to a gene: 6. The CDR3 consists of 15 residues. Per the germline V gene, CDR1 is LNHDA and CDR2 is SQIVND (reference sequence). The CDR3 spells CASSIVGRGFQPQHF. The DNA of the CDR3 is TGTGCCAGTAGTATAGTTGGCAGGGGGTTTCAGCCCCAGCATTTT.

The chain is built from TRBV30 and TRBJ2-5; D possibly corresponds to TRBD1 (6 bases). CDR3 length equals 14 residues. Trimming shortened V by 3 bases and J by 1 base, and 12 bases separated the two germline ends. CDR1 and CDR2 from the germline V gene are GTSNPN and SVGIG (reference sequence). Here the CDR3 reads CAWRVQGFQETQYF. The CDR3 coding sequence is TGTGCCTGGAGGGTACAGGGCTTCCAAGAGACCCAGTACTTC.

The V gene is TRBV5-1, the J gene TRBJ2-5; D gene unclear. CDR1 SGHRS and CDR2 YFSETQ come from the germline V gene. The CDR3 has 13 residues. V gave up 0 bases and J gave up 2 bases, with 5 bases separating them. The chain's CDR3 is CASSLAFQETQYF. CDR3 bases: TGCGCCAGCAGCTTGGCCTTTCAAGAGACCCAGTACTTC.

V usage is TRBV30 and J usage is TRBJ1-5; D is ambiguous. Trimming took off 2 bases at V and 6 bases at J, with 11 bases between the two ends. CDR3 length: 13 residues. The V gene's germline CDR1 is GTSNPN and CDR2 SVGIG (reference sequence). The CDR3, as DNA: TGTGCCTGGAGTCTCGGTTCGCCTCAGCCCCAGCATTTT. The encoded protein is CAWSLGSPQPQHF.

This clone was recorded once. The chain has TRBV7-9 and TRBJ2-7; D gene unclear. This CDR3 has 16 residues. Germline CDR1 SEHNR, CDR2 FQNEAQ (reference sequence). V was pared by 0 bases and J by 0 bases, with 12 bases between. CDR3 sequence (DNA): TGTGCCAGCAGCTTAGCGCGGAGCAGAAGCTCCTACGAGCAGTACTTC. Amino acids: CASSLARSRSSYEQYF.

The V and J genes are TRBV6-5 and TRBJ1-2; no reliable D call. Germline V CDR1 and CDR2: MNHEY, SVGAGI. The CDR3 is 11 residues long. The V and J ends lost 6 bases and 10 bases respectively, with 12 bases between them. The CDR3 DNA is TGTGCCAGCAGATTACGGACCCACTACACCTTC. Translation gives CASRLRTHYTF.

This chain connects TRBV27 to TRBJ1-6; D remains ambiguous. Germline assignment: CDR1 MNHEY and CDR2 SMNVEV (reference sequence). V lost 3 bases and J 7 bases, leaving 16 bases between the germline ends. CDR3 length: 16 amino acids. CDR3 region: CASSFLSAGGNSPLHF. The CDR3 bases are TGTGCCAGCAGTTTCCTTTCCGCGGGAGGGAATTCACCCCTCCACTTT.